The 11 T cell receptor beta chains given below trace back to one sample, sequenced in a study of blood T cell repertoires in COVID-19. Generated by immunoSEQ multiplex PCR, the TCRdb table keeps only in-frame clones and is missing some. The table lists 140,000 or so clones, 65% to 90% of them singletons. Sequencing was carried out using peripheral blood. The receptors come from a man over 45 with acute or convalescent COVID-19.

V usage is TRBV5-6 and J usage is TRBJ2-1; 12 bases map to TRBD2. From germline, CDR1 is SGHDT and CDR2 YYEEEE. The CDR3 sequence is 17 residues long. J lost 5 bases, V lost 2 bases, and 8 bases had no gene match. CDR3 coding DNA: TGTGCCAGCAGCTTCTTGACTAGCGGGAGTCTCCACAATGAGCAGTTCTTC. Translation: CASSFLTSGSLHNEQFF.

The chain uses TRBV11-3 and TRBJ1-2; 8 bases are shared with TRBD1. From germline, CDR1 is SGHNT and CDR2 YENEEA. This CDR3 contains 14 residues. The J segment lost 4 bases and the V segment lost 5 bases, leaving 6 bases of the junction unmatched. CDR3 DNA sequence: TGTGCCAGCAGCAGCGGACAGGGAGGCTATGGCTACACCTTC. This encodes CASSSGQGGYGYTF. Complete variable domain (other parts from reference TRBV11-3 and TRBJ1-2): EAGVVQSPRYKIIEKKQPVAFWCNPISGHNTLYWYLQNLGQGPELLIRYENEEAVDDSQLPKDRFSAERLKGVDSTLKIQPAELGDSAVYLCASSSGQGGYGYTFGSGTRLTVV.

The chain recombines TRBV11-1 with TRBJ1-1; perhaps TRBD1 as D (6 bases). This CDR3 region has 16 residues. V was clipped by 1 base and J by 1 base, with 13 bases between them. Germline V gene data show CDR1 as SGHAT and CDR2 as FQDESV (reference sequence). In DNA, the CDR3 is TGTGCCAGCAGCTTAGGAGCGGGGGCAGGGAACACTGAAGCTTTCTTT. It yields the protein CASSLGAGAGNTEAFF.

The rearrangement links TRBV29-1 to TRBJ2-7; TRBD2 aligns across 8 bases. CDR3 length equals 12 residues. The V and J ends lost 6 bases and 3 bases, in that order; junction bases with no gene match: 4. CDR1 and CDR2 (germline): SQVTM, ANQGSEA. The CDR3 DNA sequence: TGCAGCGTCGGGGGGGACTACTACGAGCAGTACTTC. It encodes CSVGGDYYEQYF.

The chain uses TRBV6-1 and TRBJ2-7; no reliable D call. Per the germline V gene, CDR1 is MNHNS and CDR2 is SASEGT. The CDR3 extends over 13 amino acids. Trimming left V 2 bases short and J 4 bases short, with 9 bases between. The CDR3 here is CASSESGRYEQYF. DNA for the CDR3: TGTGCCAGCAGTGAAAGTGGTCGGTACGAGCAGTACTTC.

This chain uses TRBV11-2 with TRBJ2-3, with TRBD1 identical over 10 bases. This CDR3 region has 16 residues. With 5 bases clipped from V and 2 bases from J, the junction kept 7 bases outside the gene matches. The germline gives CDR1 SGHAT, CDR2 FQNNGV. The CDR3 nucleotides are TGTGCCAGCAGCGCCCGGACAGGGGGTATCACAGATACGCAGTATTTT. Amino acid sequence: CASSARTGGITDTQYF.

This rearrangement joins TRBV1 to TRBJ2-1; TRBD2 is the table's D call and was not checked against the DNA. TRBV1 is a pseudogene segment. The CDR3 runs 21 residues. The CDR3, as DNA: TGCACCAGCAGCCAACCGCCTCGGACTAGCGGCCCCCCCCGGACCTACAATGAGCAGTTCTTC. Its translation: CTSSQPPRTSGPPRTYNEQFF.

The rearrangement joins TRBV3-1 (or the pseudogene TRBV3-2) to TRBJ2-7; D remains unclear. There are 12 residues in the CDR3. CDR1 and CDR2 (germline): LGHDT, YNNKEL (reference sequence). V was clipped by 5 bases and J by 6 bases, with 11 bases between them. CDR3 sequence: CASSNSPIEQYF. The CDR3 coding sequence is TGTGCCAGCAGCAATTCCCCCATCGAGCAGTACTTC.

This chain connects TRBV19 to TRBJ2-4; 10 nucleotides line up with TRBD1. Germline CDR1 reads LNHDA; CDR2 reads SQIVND (reference sequence). V was pared by 8 bases and J by 3 bases, with 4 bases of the junction left unmatched. The CDR3 totals 14 residues. CDR3 residues: CASRRTGGKNIQYF. The CDR3 nucleotides are TGTGCCAGTCGAAGGACAGGGGGCAAAAACATTCAGTACTTC.

This chain joins TRBV4-2 and TRBJ1-5; tentative D call: TRBD1 (6 bases). In germline, CDR1 is LGHNA, CDR2 YNFKEQ. The CDR3 has 15 residues. Trimming cost V 0 bases and J 4 bases, with 10 bases left between them. CDR3 nucleotides: TGTGCCAGCAGCCAAGATGTAACAGGGAATCAGCCCCAGCATTTT. Encoded protein: CASSQDVTGNQPQHF.

J is TRBJ2-1 and V is TRBV4-1; 11 positions agree with TRBD2. CDR1 is MGHRA, CDR2 YSYEKL, per germline. This CDR3 has 15 amino acids. V gave up 0 bases and J gave up 9 bases; unmatched junction bases: 4. CDR3: CASSQDSGGAREQFF. As DNA, the CDR3 is TGCGCCAGCAGCCAAGATAGCGGGGGGGCTCGTGAGCAGTTCTTC.